This is a list of T cell receptor beta chains from one sample in a study of long-term antiretroviral therapy in people with HIV. Assay: immunoSEQ multiplex PCR; the TCRdb copy retains only in-frame clones and omits some. The sample carries more than 15,000 clones, about 81% recorded once. Sequenced here: unsorted PBMCs, sampled 0.3 years after starting antiretroviral therapy. The source is a man between 18 and 29 years old with HIV. The CDR3 runs from the conserved cysteine through the conserved F or W. The order of the fields is clone size, D gene, J gene, V gene, CDR3 protein, CDR3 DNA. The D gene is left open where the match is weak. Clone size is given for some rows only: seen once, a few or many times, or a class if the clone is expanded.

.	.	TRBJ1-1	TRBV6-1	CATQLQENTEAFF	TGTGCCACCCAGTTACAGGAGAACACTGAAGCTTTCTTT
.	.	TRBJ1-4	TRBV2	CARQVDIHTGSNEKLFF	TGTGCCAGACAGGTTGACATACACACGGGCAGTAATGAAAAACTGTTTTTT
.	.	TRBJ2-5	TRBV2	CASIGGWATLYQETQYF	TGTGCCAGCATAGGAGGGTGGGCAACCTTGTACCAAGAGACCCAGTACTTC
.	.	TRBJ2-1	TRBV5-1	CASSLGGAVSYNEQFF	TGCGCCAGCAGCTTGGGGGGGGCTGTCTCCTACAATGAGCAGTTCTTC
few	.	TRBJ1-2	TRBV14	CASSLRGNGYTF	TGTGCCAGCAGCCTCAGGGGTAACGGCTACACCTTC
.	.	TRBJ1-1	TRBV7-2	CASSFAVNTEAFF	TGTGCCAGCAGCTTTGCTGTGAACACTGAAGCTTTCTTT
.	.	TRBJ2-1	TRBV6-5	CASSSVIAGSNNEQFF	TGTGCCAGCAGTTCCGTGATTGCAGGGAGTAACAATGAGCAGTTCTTC
.	.	TRBJ1-1	TRBV30	CAWSKGSGTEAFF	TGTGCCTGGAGTAAAGGGTCCGGCACTGAAGCTTTCTTT
.	.	TRBJ1-4	TRBV6-5	CASNGAAAHEKLFF	TGTGCCAGCAATGGAGCAGCTGCCCATGAAAAACTGTTTTTT
.	TRBD1	TRBJ1-6	TRBV18	CASSQPPFPGGQSPLHF	TGTGCCAGCTCCCAACCACCCTTCCCAGGGGGCCAATCACCCCTCCACTTT
once	.	TRBJ2-5	TRBV18	CASSLEAGETQYF	TGTGCCAGCTCACTGGAAGCAGGAGAGACCCAGTACTTC
.	.	TRBJ2-3	TRBV9	CASSTSSTDTQYF	TGTGCCAGCAGCACCTCGTCCACAGATACGCAGTATTTT
.	.	TRBJ2-7	TRBV19	CATKTQGSEQYF	TGTGCCACCAAGACCCAGGGGTCTGAGCAGTACTTC
.	TRBD1	TRBJ1-1	TRBV6-6	CASSYTTGGRLQAFF	TGTGCCAGCAGTTACACTACAGGGGGCCGCCTACAAGCTTTCTTT
.	.	TRBJ2-3	TRBV25-1	CASSEPGLGDTQYF	TGTGCCAGCAGTGAGCCAGGTTTGGGAGATACGCAGTATTTT
.	.	TRBJ1-3	TRBV7-9	CASSSGRTAAGNTIYF	TGTGCCAGCAGCTCCGGGAGGACGGCTGCTGGAAACACCATATATTTT
.	.	TRBJ2-1	TRBV10-3	CAISESLGADEQFF	TGTGCCATCAGTGAGTCTCTGGGGGCGGATGAGCAGTTCTTC
.	.	TRBJ2-7	TRBV27	CASSYAGSSYEQYF	TGTGCCAGCAGTTATGCGGGATCCTCCTACGAGCAGTACTTC
.	TRBD2	TRBJ2-1	TRBV2	CASSVLTSGVGEQFF	TGTGCCAGCAGTGTCCTCACTAGCGGGGTGGGAGAGCAGTTCTTC
.	.	TRBJ2-7	TRBV7-9	CASSLVVGKRTEQYF	TGTGCCAGCAGCTTAGTTGTAGGGAAGCGAACCGAGCAGTACTTC
.	TRBD1	TRBJ2-5	TRBV5-8	CASSLNRGGQETQYF	TGTGCCAGCAGCTTGAACAGGGGTGGACAAGAGACCCAGTACTTC
few	.	TRBJ1-6	TRBV11-2	CASSKGHSPLHF	TGTGCCAGCAGCAAGGGACATTCACCCCTCCACTTT
.	.	TRBJ1-5	TRBV19	CASSTSLFAGNQPQHF	TGTGCCAGCTCGACGTCCCTTTTTGCTGGTAATCAGCCCCAGCATTTT
once	.	TRBJ1-3	TRBV28	CASSLSGAGNTIYF	TGTGCCAGCAGCCTCTCGGGGGCTGGAAACACCATATATTTT
.	TRBD2	TRBJ2-5	TRBV5-1	CASSGSGGQETQYF	TGCGCCAGCAGCGGAAGCGGGGGGCAAGAGACCCAGTACTTC
.	.	TRBJ2-7	TRBV6-5	CASSIASGTWEQYF	TGTGCCAGCAGTATAGCGTCGGGGACCTGGGAGCAGTACTTC
.	.	TRBJ1-1	TRBV11-2	CASSTSSVGIAEAFF	TGTGCCAGCAGCACCAGCAGCGTAGGGATCGCTGAAGCTTTCTTT
once	.	TRBJ2-2	TRBV6-4	CASKSGRNTGELFF	TGTGCCAGCAAGTCCGGGCGGAACACCGGGGAGCTGTTTTTT
.	.	TRBJ2-5	TRBV14	CASSLRLGETQYF	TGTGCCAGCAGCCTGCGGCTTGGCGAGACCCAGTACTTC
medium-sized	.	TRBJ2-1	TRBV4-1	CASSQNLGGAGGNEQFF	TGCGCCAGCAGCCAGAATCTCGGGGGGGCAGGGGGCAATGAGCAGTTCTTC
.	.	TRBJ2-5	TRBV27	CASSLDLGHQETQYF	TGTGCCAGCAGTTTAGACTTGGGACACCAAGAGACCCAGTACTTC
.	TRBD2	TRBJ2-1	TRBV27	CASRGAGGDNNEQFF	TGTGCCAGCAGGGGGGCGGGGGGTGACAACAATGAGCAGTTCTTC
.	.	TRBJ2-3	TRBV6-1	CASSEGGGGGTDTQYF	TGTGCCAGCAGTGAAGGTGGGGGGGGCGGCACAGATACGCAGTATTTT
few	.	TRBJ1-3	TRBV6-1	CASSVAGPLNTIYF	TGTGCCAGCAGTGTCGCGGGACCTCTTAACACCATATATTTT
.	.	TRBJ2-7	TRBV25-1	CASSVESGYEQYF	TGTGCCAGCAGTGTAGAATCCGGGTACGAGCAGTACTTC
once	.	TRBJ2-3	TRBV5-1	CASSLATETDTQYF	TGCGCCAGCAGCTTGGCGACTGAGACAGATACGCAGTATTTT
few	.	TRBJ2-1	TRBV6-1	CASSEGDNEQFF	TGTGCCAGCAGTGAAGGAGACAATGAGCAGTTCTTC
.	.	TRBJ2-7	TRBV20-1	CSARRYYEQYF	TGCAGTGCTAGGAGGTACTACGAGCAGTACTTC
.	.	TRBJ2-6	TRBV25-1	CASSGGHPGTSGANVLTF	TGTGCCAGCAGTGGGGGCCACCCGGGGACCTCTGGGGCCAACGTCCTGACTTTC
.	.	TRBJ2-1	TRBV15	CATSIRQHREQFF	TGTGCCACCAGCATACGACAGCATCGTGAGCAGTTCTTC
.	TRBD2	TRBJ2-3	TRBV7-3	CASSLLGRGGTDTQYF	TGTGCCAGCAGCTTATTGGGACGGGGGGGCACAGATACGCAGTATTTT
.	.	TRBJ2-5	TRBV18	CASSTGSQETQYF	TGTGCCAGCTCAACAGGTAGTCAAGAGACCCAGTACTTC
.	TRBD1	TRBJ1-4	TRBV7-8	CASSFAGTGPHPFEATNEKLFF	TGTGCCAGCAGCTTCGCCGGGACAGGGCCCCATCCCTTTGAAGCAACTAATGAAAAACTGTTTTTT
.	.	TRBJ1-5	TRBV6-1	CASGNQPQHF	TGTGCCAGCGGCAATCAGCCCCAGCATTTT
.	.	TRBJ1-1	TRBV12-5	CASGLGWEADEAFF	TGTGCTAGTGGTTTGGGGTGGGAGGCTGACGAAGCTTTCTTT